Each of the 23 T cell receptor beta chains below was sequenced from the same sample in a study of T cells after yellow fever vaccination. Using its own MiXCR run on the 5' RACE reads, TCRdb lists one record per CDR3 protein. The table includes 500,000 to 650,000 distinct CDR3 sequences, approximately 13% detected once. Sequences were derived from PBMCs, sampled on the day of the yellow fever booster vaccination. These receptors came from a man aged 25-45 years who received the YFV17D yellow fever vaccine.

There are a few counts of this clonotype. V and J are TRBV4-3 and TRBJ2-1; the D is unclear. The CDR3 extends over 19 amino acids. The V gene lost 4 bases and the J gene lost 3 bases, with 25 bases spanning the gap. CDR1 and CDR2 (germline): LGHNA, YSLEER. CDR3: CASSRDPVKATLNYNEQFF. CDR3 sequence (DNA): TGCGCCAGCAGCCGAGACCCAGTTAAGGCAACGCTAAACTACAATGAGCAGTTCTTC.

The chain carries TRBV20-1 and TRBJ2-5; D is unresolved. Trimming stripped 4 bases from V and 3 bases from J, with 21 bases between. CDR3 length: 16 residues. The germline gives CDR1 DFQATT, CDR2 SNEGSKA (reference sequence). The CDR3: CSAIPATAAHKETQYF. CDR3 nucleotides: TGCAGTGCTATACCCGCGACGGCCGCTCATAAAGAGACCCAGTACTTC.

V gene TRBV20-1 combines with J gene TRBJ2-3; 12 positions agree with TRBD2. Germline V gene data show CDR1 as DFQATT and CDR2 as SNEGSKA (reference sequence). Losses at the gene ends were 5 bases for V and 6 bases for J; bases not matched to a gene: 9. The CDR3 spans 15 residues. The CDR3: CSAPVRTSGMDTQYF. The CDR3 DNA reads TGCAGTGCTCCGGTGAGGACTAGCGGGATGGATACGCAGTATTTT.

In its sample, this clonotype was seen a few times. V is TRBV6-1 and J is TRBJ2-6, with 7 bases that match TRBD1. Germline assignment: CDR1 MNHNS and CDR2 SASEGT. This CDR3 contains 16 residues. Germline trimming cut 4 bases from V and 0 bases from J; bases unmatched to any gene: 3. This CDR3 reads CASSGTGDSGANVLTF. CDR3 nucleotides: TGTGCCAGCAGTGGGACAGGCGACTCTGGGGCCAACGTCCTGACTTTC.

This clonotype was counted a few times. V usage is TRBV24-1 and J usage is TRBJ2-3; 9 bases match TRBD2. V trimming: 9 bases; J trimming: 6 bases; junction bases outside the gene matches: 9. The CDR3 sequence is 14 residues long. Germline loops: CDR1 KGHDR, CDR2 SFDVKD. The CDR3 nucleotides are TGTGCCACCGCAACCGGGACTAGCATCGATACGCAGTATTTT. Translating gives CATATGTSIDTQYF.

This clonotype occurred many times. At one end, the junction sequence differs from germline, possibly due to a read error. The chain has TRBV7-7 and TRBJ2-1; tentative D call: TRBD1 (5 bases). CDR3 length: 13 amino acids. CDR1 is SSHAT and CDR2 is FNYEAQ in the germline V gene (reference sequence). DNA for the CDR3: TGTGCTAGCAGCTTAGACAGAAGCAATGAGCAGTTCTTC. Amino acids: CASSLDRSNEQFF.

In its sample, this clonotype was seen a few times. The V call is TRBV5-6, the J call TRBJ2-1; TRBD2 matches at 8 bases. In germline, CDR1 is SGHDT, CDR2 YYEEEE. This CDR3 spans 18 amino acids. V was pared by 2 bases and J by 0 bases, with 10 bases of the junction left unmatched. DNA for the CDR3: TGTGCCAGCAGCTTTGTCGGTAGCGGGATGGGCTCCTACAATGAGCAGTTCTTC. Translated: CASSFVGSGMGSYNEQFF.

In the case of this clonotype: One end of the junction is discordant with germline, which a read error may explain. V and J are TRBV6-1 and TRBJ1-2; maybe TRBD1 (5 bases). This CDR3 region has 15 residues. Germline V gene data show CDR1 as MNHNS and CDR2 as SASEGT. CDR3: CASSKARDFGYGYTF. The CDR3 region has the DNA TGTGCCAGCAGTAAAGCAAGGGACTTCGGCTATGGCTACACCTTC.

This clonotype was recorded a few times. The chain is built from TRBV12-3 or TRBV12-4 and TRBJ2-3; D is ambiguous. CDR3 size: 13 residues. V lost 7 bases and J lost 0, with 8 bases in between. The CDR3 DNA is TGTGCCAGCAATCTCGGTAGCACAGATACGCAGTATTTT. It yields the protein CASNLGSTDTQYF.

This clonotype was counted only a few times. V gene TRBV7-9 combines with J gene TRBJ2-3; possibly TRBD2 for D (6 bases). The CDR3 is 13 residues long. Germline lookup yields CDR1 SEHNR and CDR2 FQNEAQ (reference sequence). Deletions cut 8 bases from V and 2 bases from J, with 11 bases between. The CDR3 DNA is TGTGCCAGCTCAACTAGCTACACAGATACGCAGTATTTT. Translated, it gives CASSTSYTDTQYF.

In its sample, this clonotype was seen a few times. This rearrangement joins TRBV2 to TRBJ1-4; perhaps TRBD1 as D (5 bases). V was shortened by 7 bases and J by 8 bases, with 11 bases between the two germline ends. The CDR3 has 12 residues. The germline V gene encodes CDR1 SNHLY and CDR2 FYNNEI. The CDR3 region is CASMGEGEKLFF. The CDR3 DNA is TGTGCCAGCATGGGGGAAGGAGAAAAACTGTTTTTT.

The gene calls are TRBV10-1 and TRBJ2-1; D gene uncertain. The CDR3 has 14 amino acids. Trimming cost V 3 bases and J 6 bases, with 12 bases left between them. Germline V gene sequence: CDR1 WNHNN, CDR2 SYGVQD (reference sequence). The CDR3, as DNA: TGCGCCAGCAGTGAAGAACCGTCGTTCAATGAGCAGTTCTTC. It encodes CASSEEPSFNEQFF.

In the case of this clonotype: This may come from a read error, since a much larger clone is one base off. The chain links TRBV7-8 to TRBJ2-1, with D possibly being TRBD1 (5 bases). There are 12 residues in the CDR3. CDR1 and CDR2 (germline): SGHVS, FQNEAQ. Trimming cost V 8 bases and J 1 base, with 6 bases left between them. CDR3 nucleotide sequence: TGTGCCAGCGGGGCATCCTACAATGAGCAGTTCTTC. Translated, it gives CASGASYNEQFF.

The chain couples TRBV6-2 or TRBV6-3 to TRBJ2-7, with TRBD1 identical over 7 bases. The J segment lost 2 bases and the V segment lost 5 bases, leaving 6 bases of the junction unmatched. The V gene's germline CDR1 is MNHEY and CDR2 SVGEGT. The CDR3 extends over 14 amino acids. The CDR3 loop reads CASSPGTETYEQYF. CDR3 DNA: TGTGCCAGCAGTCCCGGGACAGAAACCTACGAGCAGTACTTC.

This clonotype occurred many times. The chain employs TRBV7-2 and TRBJ2-7, with TRBD1 matching 9 bases. CDR1 and CDR2 from the germline V gene are SGHTA and FQGNSA. Trimming at V came to 5 bases and at J to 5 bases, leaving 13 bases not matched to a gene. This CDR3 has 16 amino acids. CDR3 bases: TGTGCCAGCAGCCTCCGTACCGGGACAGGGCGGAACGAGCAGTACTTC. Amino acids: CASSLRTGTGRNEQYF.

The chain has TRBV10-3 and TRBJ2-1; 11 bases line up with TRBD2. V shed 7 bases, J shed 7 bases, and the junction held 6 bases outside the gene matches. Germline V CDR1 and CDR2: ENHRY, SYGVKD. The CDR3 covers 14 residues. The CDR3 DNA is TGTGCCATCACCGGAACTAGCGGGAGTAATGAGCAGTTCTTC. This encodes CAITGTSGSNEQFF.

This chain connects TRBV7-9 to TRBJ1-1; D gene uncertain. V lost 0 bases, J lost 7 bases, and 9 bases lay in between. The CDR3 is made up of 13 amino acids. Germline CDR1 SEHNR, CDR2 FQNEAQ (reference sequence). As DNA, the CDR3 is TGTGCCAGCAGCTTAGCCGGGGAAGGTGAAGCTTTCTTT. Protein product: CASSLAGEGEAFF.

The rearrangement links TRBV7-2 to TRBJ2-3; 7 bases line up with TRBD1. V lost 5 bases to trimming and J lost 6 bases; unmatched junction nucleotides: 8. This CDR3 has 14 residues. Looked up from germline, CDR1 is SGHTA and CDR2 is FQGNSA. The DNA for the CDR3 is TGTGCCAGCAGCCCGACAGGGCGGTCCGATACGCAGTATTTT. It yields the protein CASSPTGRSDTQYF.

This chain connects TRBV27 to TRBJ1-6; 8 bases map to TRBD1. V lost 4 bases to trimming and J lost 10 bases; unmatched junction nucleotides: 3. Per the germline V gene, CDR1 is MNHEY and CDR2 is SMNVEV (reference sequence). This CDR3 is 13 amino acids long. CDR3 loop: CASSWTGISPLHF. DNA of the CDR3: TGTGCCAGCAGTTGGACAGGGATCTCACCCCTCCACTTT.

This sequence joins TRBV29-1 and TRBJ2-1, with 8 bases that match TRBD2. Trimming took 3 bases from V and 5 from J; bases not matched to a gene: 12. The CDR3 spans 16 residues. Germline CDR1 SQVTM, CDR2 ANQGSEA. The CDR3 DNA reads as TGCAGCGTTGATTACGTTGTCGGGGGGGTACACAATGAGCAGTTCTTC. Translating it yields CSVDYVVGGVHNEQFF.

This clonotype was counted only a few times. V usage is TRBV6-5 and J usage is TRBJ1-4, with TRBD1 matching 7 bases. Germline V gene sequence: CDR1 MNHEY, CDR2 SVGAGI. V lost 0 bases and J lost 10; bases outside the gene matches: 2. The CDR3 contains 13 residues. CDR3 region: CASSYSNRGKLFF. CDR3 in DNA: TGTGCCAGCAGTTACTCGAACAGGGGAAAACTGTTTTTT.

This clonotype showed up many times. The genes are TRBV3-1 and TRBJ2-7; weak D call: TRBD1 (6 bases). The CDR3 has 14 residues. From germline, CDR1 is LGHDT and CDR2 YNNKEL (reference sequence). The V end lost 4 bases, the J end lost 0 bases, and 10 bases lay between the germline ends. CDR3 coding DNA: TGTGCCAGCAGCCCACAGGGACCCTCCTACGAGCAGTACTTC. Its translation: CASSPQGPSYEQYF.

The V call is TRBV7-2, the J call TRBJ2-7; 13 nucleotides line up with TRBD2. The CDR3 spans 15 residues. The V segment lost 5 bases and the J segment 3 bases; nucleotides outside the gene matches: 4. The V gene's germline CDR1 is SGHTA and CDR2 FQGNSA. CDR3 bases: TGTGCCAGCAGCCAGGGACTAGCGGGACGCTACGAGCAGTACTTC. It yields the protein CASSQGLAGRYEQYF. The full variable domain, its missing parts supplied by reference TRBV7-2 and TRBJ2-7, is GAGVSQSPSNKVTEKGKDVELRCDPISGHTALYWYRQSLGQGLEFLIYFQGNSAPDKSGLPSDRFSAERTGGSVSTLTIQRTQQEDSAVYLCASSQGLAGRYEQYFGPGTRLTVT.